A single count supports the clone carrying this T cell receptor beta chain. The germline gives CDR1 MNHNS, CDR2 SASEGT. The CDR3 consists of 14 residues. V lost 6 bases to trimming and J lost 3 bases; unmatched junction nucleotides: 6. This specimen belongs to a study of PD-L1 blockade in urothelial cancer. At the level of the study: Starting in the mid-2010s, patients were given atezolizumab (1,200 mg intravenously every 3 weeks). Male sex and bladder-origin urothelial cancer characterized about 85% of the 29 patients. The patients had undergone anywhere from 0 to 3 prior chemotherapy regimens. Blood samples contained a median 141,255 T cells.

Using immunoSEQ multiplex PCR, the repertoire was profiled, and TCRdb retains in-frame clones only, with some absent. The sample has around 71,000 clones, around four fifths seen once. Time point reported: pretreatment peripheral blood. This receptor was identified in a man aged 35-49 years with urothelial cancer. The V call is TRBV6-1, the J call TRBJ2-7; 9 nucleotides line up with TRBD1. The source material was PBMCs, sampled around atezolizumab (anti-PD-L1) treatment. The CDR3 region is CASRTGTGIYEQYF. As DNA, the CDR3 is TGTGCCAGCAGGACAGGGACAGGGATCTACGAGCAGTACTTC.